The TCR beta chain described here comes from a study of a mutant IDH1 vaccine in newly diagnosed glioma. Study information: Investigators started vaccination 4-6 weeks after radiotherapy alone, or with temozolomide cycles. Former treatment meant radiotherapy, temozolomide, or both; the majority had gotten both. Study outcomes and limitations: Immune responses induced by vaccination arose in just under 95% of the patients.

Looked up from germline, CDR1 is SGDLS and CDR2 is YYNGEE. The CDR3 covers 15 residues. J was trimmed by 3 bases and V by 4 bases; bases with no gene match: 7. As to this clone: Its antigen is unidentified.

Repertoires were generated with immunoSEQ multiplex PCR, while TCRdb's copy carries only in-frame clones and drops some. The sample gives tens of thousands of clones, under 80% of which show up once; 9.5% to 12% is in the top ten. The sample's time point: week 11, during vaccination. Vaccinated patients received 300 ug of mutant IDH1 20-mer peptide per dose, with topical imiquimod. This receptor was obtained from a man aged 18 to 35 with glioma. Some clones in this sample may be carry-over from other donors' samples. The rearrangement uses TRBV9 and TRBJ1-5; 7 bases align to TRBD1. Source: peripheral blood mononuclear cells (PBMCs), taken from a glioma patient whose treatment included an IDH1 peptide vaccine. The CDR3: CASSNTDRANQPQHF. For the CDR3, the DNA is TGTGCCAGCAGCAACACTGACAGGGCCAATCAGCCCCAGCATTTT.